These 2 T cell receptor beta chains came from one sample sequenced in a study of blood T cells in healthy people across ages. Then a second PCR, running roughly 6 to 12 cycles, was carried out with a sample-barcoded 5' primer and a J-beta primer mix. From the 5' RACE reads, TCRdb called clonotypes with MiXCR, one entry per CDR3 protein. The profile shows about 1.6 million distinct CDR3 sequences, roughly 32% of them singletons. Input material: blood. These receptors originate from a woman in her twenties or thirties in good health.

This rearrangement joins TRBV11-3 to TRBJ2-2, with D unclear. V dropped 6 bases and J dropped 9 bases, with 14 bases sitting between them. Germline CDR1 is SGHNT and CDR2 is YENEEA. The CDR3 has 13 amino acids. The CDR3 protein is CASSFGIGRELFF. The CDR3 DNA sequence: TGTGCCAGCAGTTTTGGTATTGGCAGGGAGCTGTTTTTT.

This clonotype was seen only a few times. The chain uses TRBV10-3 and TRBJ1-2; D is perhaps TRBD1 (5 bases). Trimming pared 0 bases from V and 5 bases from J, leaving 10 bases between. There are 14 residues in the CDR3. Germline CDR1 is ENHRY and CDR2 is SYGVKD. Here the CDR3 reads CAISESGLRYGYTF. The CDR3 nucleotides read TGTGCCATCAGTGAGTCGGGACTGAGATATGGCTACACCTTC.